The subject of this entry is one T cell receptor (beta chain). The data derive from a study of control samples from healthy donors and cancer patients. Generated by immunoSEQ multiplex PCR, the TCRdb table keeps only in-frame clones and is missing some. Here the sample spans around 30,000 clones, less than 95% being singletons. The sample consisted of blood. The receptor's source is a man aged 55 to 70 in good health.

CDR3 region: CASSFTGGAGTEAFF. In DNA form, the CDR3 reads TGTGCCAGCAGCTTTACAGGGGGCGCGGGGACTGAAGCTTTCTTT. This chain uses TRBV11-1 with TRBJ1-1; TRBD1 agrees at 9 bases. This CDR3 region has 15 residues. The trim removed 3 bases at V and 5 bases at J, leaving 7 bases unmatched. The germline V gene has CDR1 SGHAT and CDR2 FQDESV (reference sequence).